This T cell receptor beta chain was identified during a study of T cells after posttransplantation cyclophosphamide. Libraries were prepared by immunoSEQ multiplex PCR; TCRdb keeps only in-frame clonotypes and omits some of them. Of some 64,000 clones in the sample, around 93% were seen once. The length of the CDR3 is 19 residues. Germline V gives CDR1 SGHDN, CDR2 FVKESK. Trimming cost V 0 bases and J 1 base, with 21 bases left between them. The clonotype was recovered from a woman aged 25 to 39 in good health and a related stem cell transplant donor. J is TRBJ1-1 and V is TRBV14, with a possible D match to TRBD1 (5 bases). Sequenced sample: PBMCs. CDR3: CASSQEVGLFIGKNTEAFF. CDR3 nucleotides: TGTGCCAGCAGCCAAGAAGTGGGGCTGTTCATAGGGAAGAACACTGAAGCTTTCTTT.